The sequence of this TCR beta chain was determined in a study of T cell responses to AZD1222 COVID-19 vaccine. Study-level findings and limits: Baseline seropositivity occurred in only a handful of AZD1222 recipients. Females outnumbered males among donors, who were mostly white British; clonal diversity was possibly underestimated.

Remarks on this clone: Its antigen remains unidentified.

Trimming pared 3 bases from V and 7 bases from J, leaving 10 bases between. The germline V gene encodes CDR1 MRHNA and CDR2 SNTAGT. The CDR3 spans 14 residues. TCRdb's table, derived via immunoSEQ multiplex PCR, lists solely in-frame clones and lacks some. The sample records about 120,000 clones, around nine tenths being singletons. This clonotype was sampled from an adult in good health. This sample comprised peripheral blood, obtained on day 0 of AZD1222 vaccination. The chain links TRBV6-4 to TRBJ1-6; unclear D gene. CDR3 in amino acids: CASSEGGLNSPLHF. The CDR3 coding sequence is TGTGCCAGCAGTGAAGGAGGGCTGAATTCACCCCTCCACTTT.